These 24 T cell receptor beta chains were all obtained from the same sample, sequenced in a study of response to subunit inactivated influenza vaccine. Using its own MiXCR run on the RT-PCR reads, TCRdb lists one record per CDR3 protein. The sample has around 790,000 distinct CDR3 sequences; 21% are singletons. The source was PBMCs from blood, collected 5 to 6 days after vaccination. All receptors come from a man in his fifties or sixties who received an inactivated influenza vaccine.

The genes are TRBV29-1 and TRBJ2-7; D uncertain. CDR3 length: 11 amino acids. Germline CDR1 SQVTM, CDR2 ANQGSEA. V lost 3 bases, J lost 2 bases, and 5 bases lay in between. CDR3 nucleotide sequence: TGCAGCGTTGAGGAGACCTACGAGCAGTACTTC. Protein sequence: CSVEETYEQYF.

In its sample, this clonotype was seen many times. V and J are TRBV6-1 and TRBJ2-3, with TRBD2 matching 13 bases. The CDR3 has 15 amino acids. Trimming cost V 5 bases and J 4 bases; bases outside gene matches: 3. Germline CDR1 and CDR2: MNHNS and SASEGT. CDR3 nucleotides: TGTGCCAGCAGTAGGACTAGCGGGAGTTCAGATACGCAGTATTTT. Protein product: CASSRTSGSSDTQYF.

DNA of the CDR3: TGCGCCAGCAGCATGGGACGCGGGTTGTGGGCCGACACCGGGGAGCTGTTTTTT. As protein: CASSMGRGLWADTGELFF. This sequence joins TRBV4-3 and TRBJ2-2; tentatively, D is TRBD1 or TRBD2 (5 bases each). Trimming shortened V by 5 bases and J by 3 bases, and 22 bases separated the two germline ends. The length of the CDR3 is 18 residues. CDR1 and CDR2 from the germline V gene are LGHNA and YSLEER.

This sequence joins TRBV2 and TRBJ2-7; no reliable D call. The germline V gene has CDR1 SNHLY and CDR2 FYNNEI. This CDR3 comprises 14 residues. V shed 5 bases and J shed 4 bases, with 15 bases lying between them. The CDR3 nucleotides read TGTGCCAGCAGTTCAATACTTCTAGAATACGAGCAGTACTTC. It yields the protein CASSSILLEYEQYF.

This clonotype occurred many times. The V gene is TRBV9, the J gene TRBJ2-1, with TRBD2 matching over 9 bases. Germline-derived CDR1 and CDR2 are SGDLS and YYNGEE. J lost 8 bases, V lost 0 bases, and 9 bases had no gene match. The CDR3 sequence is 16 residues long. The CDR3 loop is CASSVGSPLAGYEQFF. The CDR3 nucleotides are TGTGCCAGCAGCGTAGGCTCTCCGCTAGCGGGATATGAGCAGTTCTTC.

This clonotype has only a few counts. CDR3 DNA sequence: TGCAGTGCCGAGAAAGGGCTGGGGGAGACCCAGTACTTC. Translated: CSAEKGLGETQYF. The chain is built from TRBV20-1 and TRBJ2-5; D is unclear. V lost 6 bases, J lost 5 bases, and 16 bases lay in between. The CDR3 is 13 residues long. Germline CDR1 reads DFQATT; CDR2 reads SNEGSKA (reference sequence).

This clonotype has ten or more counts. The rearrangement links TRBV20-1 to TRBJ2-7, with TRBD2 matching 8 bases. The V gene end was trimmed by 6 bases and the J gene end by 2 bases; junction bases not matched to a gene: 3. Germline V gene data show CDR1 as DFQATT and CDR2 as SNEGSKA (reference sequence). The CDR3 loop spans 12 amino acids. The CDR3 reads CSARGAPYEQYF. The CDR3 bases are TGCAGTGCGCGGGGGGCCCCCTACGAGCAGTACTTC.

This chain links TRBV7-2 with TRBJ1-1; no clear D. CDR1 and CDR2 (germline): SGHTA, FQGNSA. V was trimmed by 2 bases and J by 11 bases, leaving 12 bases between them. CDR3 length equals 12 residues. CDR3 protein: CASSLRIGEAFF. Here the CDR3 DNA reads TGTGCCAGCAGCTTAAGGATTGGGGAGGCTTTCTTT.

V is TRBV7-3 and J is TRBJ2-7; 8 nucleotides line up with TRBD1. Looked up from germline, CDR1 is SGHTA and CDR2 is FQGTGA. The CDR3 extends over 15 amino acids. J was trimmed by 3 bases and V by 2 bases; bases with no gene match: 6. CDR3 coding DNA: TGTGCCAGCAGCTTAGAGACCACAGGGGGCTACGAGCAGTACTTC. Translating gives CASSLETTGGYEQYF.

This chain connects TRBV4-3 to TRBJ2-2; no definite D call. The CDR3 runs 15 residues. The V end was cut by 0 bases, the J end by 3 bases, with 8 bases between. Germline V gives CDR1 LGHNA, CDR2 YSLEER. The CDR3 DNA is TGCGCCAGCAGCCAAGATCCTGGAGACACCGGGGAGCTGTTTTTT. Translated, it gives CASSQDPGDTGELFF.

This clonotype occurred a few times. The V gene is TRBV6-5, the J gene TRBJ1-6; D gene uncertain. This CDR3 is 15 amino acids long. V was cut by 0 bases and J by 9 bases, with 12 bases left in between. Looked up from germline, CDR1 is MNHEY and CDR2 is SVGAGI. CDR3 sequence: CASSYSMVKISPLHF. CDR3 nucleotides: TGTGCCAGCAGTTACTCGATGGTAAAGATTTCACCCCTCCACTTT.

The CDR3 loop is CSVDPDRLGRTQYF. The CDR3 DNA is TGCAGCGTTGACCCGGACAGGCTCGGTCGTACGCAGTATTTT. The chain recombines TRBV29-1 with TRBJ2-3; TRBD1 agrees at 7 bases. Germline CDR1 reads SQVTM; CDR2 reads ANQGSEA. The V and J ends lost 3 bases and 8 bases, in that order; junction bases with no gene match: 11. The CDR3 is 14 amino acids.

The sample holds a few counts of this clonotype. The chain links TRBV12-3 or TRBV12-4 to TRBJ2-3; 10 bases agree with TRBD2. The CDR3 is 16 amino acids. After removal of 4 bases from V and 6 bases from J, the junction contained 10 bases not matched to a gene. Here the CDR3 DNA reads TGTGCCAGCAGTTCCCCGGAGCGGGGGGGTTGGGATACGCAGTATTTT. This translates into CASSSPERGGWDTQYF.

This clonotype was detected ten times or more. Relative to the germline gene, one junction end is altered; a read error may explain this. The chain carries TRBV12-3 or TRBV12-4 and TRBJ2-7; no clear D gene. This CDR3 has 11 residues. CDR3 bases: TGCGCCAGCAGCTTGGTGGGGGAGCAGTACTTC. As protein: CASSLVGEQYF.

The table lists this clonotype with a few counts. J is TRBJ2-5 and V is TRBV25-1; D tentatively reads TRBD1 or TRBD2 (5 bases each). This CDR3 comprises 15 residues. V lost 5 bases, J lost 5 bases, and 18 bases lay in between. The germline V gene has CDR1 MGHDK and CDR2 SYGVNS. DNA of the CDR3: TGTGCCAGCAGTCCGATTGAGGGGTATGAGGAGACCCAGTACTTC. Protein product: CASSPIEGYEETQYF.

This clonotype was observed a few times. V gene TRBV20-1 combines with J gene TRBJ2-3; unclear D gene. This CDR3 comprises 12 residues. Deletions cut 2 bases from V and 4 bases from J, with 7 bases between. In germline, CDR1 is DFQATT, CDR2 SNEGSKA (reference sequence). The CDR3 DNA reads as TGCAGTGCTAGAACCTGGGCAGATACGCAGTATTTT. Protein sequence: CSARTWADTQYF.

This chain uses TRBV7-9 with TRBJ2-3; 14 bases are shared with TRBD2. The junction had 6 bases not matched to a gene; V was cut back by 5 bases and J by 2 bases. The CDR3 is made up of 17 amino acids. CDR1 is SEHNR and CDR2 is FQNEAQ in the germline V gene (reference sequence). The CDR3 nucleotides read TGTGCCAGCAGCGAAGGGACTAGCGGGGGTCCCACAGATACGCAGTATTTT. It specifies CASSEGTSGGPTDTQYF.

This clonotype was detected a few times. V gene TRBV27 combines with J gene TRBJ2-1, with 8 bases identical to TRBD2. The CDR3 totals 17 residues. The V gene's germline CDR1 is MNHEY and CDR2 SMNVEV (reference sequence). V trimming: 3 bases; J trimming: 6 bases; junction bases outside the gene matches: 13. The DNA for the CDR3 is TGTGCCAGCAGTTTGTACCGGACGGGGGGGCATTTCAATGAGCAGTTCTTC. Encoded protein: CASSLYRTGGHFNEQFF.

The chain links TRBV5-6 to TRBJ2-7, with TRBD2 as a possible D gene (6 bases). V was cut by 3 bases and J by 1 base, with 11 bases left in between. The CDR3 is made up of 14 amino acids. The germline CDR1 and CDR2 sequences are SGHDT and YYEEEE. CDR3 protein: CASSSPGRSYEQYF. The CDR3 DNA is TGTGCCAGCAGCTCCCCAGGGAGGTCCTACGAGCAGTACTTC.

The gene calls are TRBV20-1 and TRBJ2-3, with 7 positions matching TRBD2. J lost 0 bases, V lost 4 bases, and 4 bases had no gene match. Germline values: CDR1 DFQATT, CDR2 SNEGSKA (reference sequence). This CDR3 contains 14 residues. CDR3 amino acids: CSAKARESTDTQYF. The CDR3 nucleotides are TGCAGTGCTAAGGCGCGGGAGAGCACAGATACGCAGTATTTT.

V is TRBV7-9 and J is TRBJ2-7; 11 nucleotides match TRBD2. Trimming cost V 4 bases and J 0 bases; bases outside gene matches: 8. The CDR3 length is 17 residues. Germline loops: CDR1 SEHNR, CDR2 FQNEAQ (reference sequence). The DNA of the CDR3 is TGTGCCAGCAGCTCTTCACCCGGGACTAGCGGCTCCTACGAGCAGTACTTC. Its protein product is CASSSSPGTSGSYEQYF.

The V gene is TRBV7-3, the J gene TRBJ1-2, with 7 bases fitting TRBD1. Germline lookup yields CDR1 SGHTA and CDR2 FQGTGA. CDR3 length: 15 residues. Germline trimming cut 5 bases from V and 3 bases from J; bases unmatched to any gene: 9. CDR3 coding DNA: TGTGCCAGCAGCCTCCGTCCCGGGACAGACTATGGCTACACCTTC. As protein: CASSLRPGTDYGYTF.

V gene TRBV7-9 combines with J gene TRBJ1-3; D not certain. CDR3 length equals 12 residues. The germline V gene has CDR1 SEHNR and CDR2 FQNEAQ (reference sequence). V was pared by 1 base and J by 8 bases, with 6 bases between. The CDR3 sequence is CASSLGRHTIYF. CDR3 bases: TGTGCCAGCAGCTTAGGGAGACACACCATATATTTT.

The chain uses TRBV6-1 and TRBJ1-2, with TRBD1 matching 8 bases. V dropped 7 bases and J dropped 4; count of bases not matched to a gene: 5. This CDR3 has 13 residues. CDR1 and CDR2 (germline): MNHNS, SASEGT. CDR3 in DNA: TGTGCCAGCACCGGACAGGGAACCTATGGCTACACCTTC. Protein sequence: CASTGQGTYGYTF.